Below are 30 T cell receptor beta chains sequenced from a single sample in a study of T cells in Graves' hyperthyroidism and ophthalmopathy. Authors of the study amplified TCR beta CDR3 regions from RNA transcripts. During a first-round RT-PCR of the TCR CDR3, the HTBI primer set was used. From the multiplex PCR reads, TCRdb called clonotypes with MiXCR, one entry per CDR3 protein. The profile shows about 420,000 distinct CDR3 sequences, around 16% of them singletons. Source material: blood. The receptors originated from a woman between 18 and 29 years old with Graves' hyperthyroidism.

This clonotype was counted ten times or more. V and J are TRBV2 and TRBJ1-5; 10 positions match TRBD1. V lost 5 bases and J lost 2; bases outside the gene matches: 3. Per germline, CDR1 SNHLY and CDR2 FYNNEI. This CDR3 has 15 residues. CDR3 sequence: CASSRQGAGNQPQHF. CDR3 sequence (DNA): TGTGCCAGCAGTCGACAGGGGGCGGGCAATCAGCCCCAGCATTTT.

This clonotype was seen ten or more times. The chain recombines TRBV20-1 with TRBJ2-7, with D perhaps matching TRBD2 (5 bases). Per germline, CDR1 DFQATT and CDR2 SNEGSKA (reference sequence). The CDR3 loop spans 14 amino acids. V lost 3 bases and J 0 bases, leaving 12 bases between the germline ends. The CDR3 sequence: CSASNKRRSYEQYF. DNA for the CDR3: TGCAGTGCTAGCAATAAGCGGCGCTCCTACGAGCAGTACTTC.

Of note for this clonotype: This may be a read error, as it is one base from a much larger clone. V usage is TRBV11-2 and J usage is TRBJ2-3; D remains ambiguous. Germline values: CDR1 SGHAT, CDR2 FQNNGV. The ends were cut back, 3 bases at V and 1 base at J, with 11 bases in the middle. CDR3 size: 15 residues. CDR3 sequence reads: CASSLPRSCTDTQYF. CDR3 bases: TGTGCCAGCAGCTTGCCCCGAAGCTGCACAGATACGCAGTATTTT.

This clonotype was seen repeatedly, ten times or more. The chain combines TRBV27 with TRBJ2-3; 7 positions match TRBD1. Looked up from germline, CDR1 is MNHEY and CDR2 is SMNVEV (reference sequence). This CDR3 region has 13 residues. The V gene end was trimmed by 5 bases and the J gene end by 4 bases; junction bases not matched to a gene: 3. This CDR3 is CASSRQGPDTQYF. The CDR3 region has the DNA TGTGCCAGCAGTCGACAGGGCCCAGATACGCAGTATTTT.

This clonotype has a count of ten or more. This chain uses TRBV7-6 with TRBJ2-5; D is uncertain. Germline CDR1 reads SGHVS; CDR2 reads FNYEAQ. The CDR3 sequence is 13 residues long. V gave up 5 bases and J gave up 1 base, with 8 bases separating them. The CDR3 is CASSTRSQETQYF. The CDR3 nucleotides read TGTGCCAGCAGCACGCGAAGCCAAGAGACCCAGTACTTC.

The table lists this clonotype with a few counts. This rearrangement joins TRBV27 to TRBJ2-2; TRBD1 agrees at 9 bases. J was trimmed by 5 bases and V by 3 bases; bases with no gene match: 10. Germline assignment: CDR1 MNHEY and CDR2 SMNVEV (reference sequence). This CDR3 has 17 residues. CDR3 bases: TGTGCCAGCAGTTTCGGGACAGGGTCATTGAATACCGGGGAGCTGTTTTTT. It specifies CASSFGTGSLNTGELFF.

This clonotype has a count of ten or more. V usage is TRBV18 and J usage is TRBJ1-4; possible D gene TRBD1, 6 bases. The germline gives CDR1 KGHSH, CDR2 LQKENI. The CDR3 extends over 15 amino acids. With 1 base removed from V and 7 bases from J, the gap between germline ends came to 13 bases. CDR3 residues: CASSPQTGGVEKLFF. For the CDR3, the DNA is TGTGCCAGCTCACCACAGACAGGCGGGGTTGAAAAACTGTTTTTT. The whole variable domain, remainder taken from reference TRBV18 and TRBJ1-4, is NAGVMQNPRHLVRRRGQEARLRCSPMKGHSHVYWYRQLPEEGLKFMVYLQKENIIDESGMPKERFSAEFPKEGPSILRIQQVVRGDSAAYFCASSPQTGGVEKLFFGSGTQLSVL.

The table lists this clonotype with many counts. This chain links TRBV7-3 with TRBJ1-1, with a weak D call TRBD1 (6 bases). The CDR3 is made up of 14 amino acids. Per germline, CDR1 SGHTA and CDR2 FQGTGA. Trimming left V 0 bases short and J 4 bases short, with 9 bases between. The CDR3: CASSLTTGSTEAFF. CDR3 bases: TGTGCCAGCAGCTTAACAACAGGGTCCACTGAAGCTTTCTTT. Drawing the rest from reference TRBV7-3 and TRBJ1-1, the complete variable domain is GAGVSQTPSNKVTEKGKYVELRCDPISGHTALYWYRQSLGQGPEFLIYFQGTGAADDSGLPNDRFFAVRPEGSVSTLKIQRTERGDSAVYLCASSLTTGSTEAFFGQGTRLTVV.

This clonotype was seen ten or more times. The chain uses TRBV6-1 and TRBJ2-2, with a tentative D call TRBD2 (5 bases). V was pared by 6 bases and J by 0 bases, with 17 bases between. CDR3 length: 17 residues. Germline CDR1 and CDR2: MNHNS and SASEGT. The DNA for the CDR3 is TGTGCCAGCAGCCATACTAGGAGCACCACGAACACCGGGGAGCTGTTTTTT. Translated: CASSHTRSTTNTGELFF.

The sample holds many counts of this clonotype. This sequence joins TRBV12-3 or TRBV12-4 and TRBJ1-1, with a possible D match to TRBD1 (6 bases). There are 15 residues in the CDR3. V lost 3 bases and J 5 bases, leaving 16 bases between the germline ends. The CDR3 sequence is CASSFWGALSTEAFF. In nucleotides, the CDR3 is TGTGCCAGCAGTTTCTGGGGGGCGCTGAGTACTGAAGCTTTCTTT.

This clonotype was counted at least ten times. For the CDR3, the DNA is TGCAGTGCTAGAGATGTGGGAACAGTCACTGAAGCTTTCTTT. It translates to CSARDVGTVTEAFF. This sequence joins TRBV20-1 and TRBJ1-1; no clear D gene. Germline loops: CDR1 DFQATT, CDR2 SNEGSKA (reference sequence). The CDR3 loop spans 14 amino acids. Trimming stripped 0 bases from V and 4 bases from J, with 12 bases between.

This clonotype was picked up many times. The chain is built from TRBV12-3 or TRBV12-4 and TRBJ1-3; D is unresolved. V was cut by 6 bases and J by 4 bases, with 13 bases left in between. The CDR3 has 14 residues. The CDR3 region has the DNA TGTGCCAGCAGCTTGACCCCGACGGGAAACACCATATATTTT. Its translation: CASSLTPTGNTIYF.

This clonotype has ten or more counts. The chain recombines TRBV12-3 or TRBV12-4 with TRBJ1-5, with D unclear. V dropped 8 bases and J dropped 7 bases, with 18 bases sitting between them. The CDR3 length is 14 residues. CDR3 region: CASGRTGEEQPQHF. The CDR3 coding sequence is TGTGCCAGCGGACGGACGGGCGAGGAGCAGCCCCAGCATTTT.

This clonotype has more than one count but fewer than ten. The chain is built from TRBV20-1 and TRBJ2-7, with 8 positions matching TRBD2. V gave up 5 bases and J gave up 5 bases; unmatched junction bases: 8. Germline V gene lookup returns CDR1 DFQATT and CDR2 SNEGSKA (reference sequence). This CDR3 comprises 13 residues. The CDR3 bases are TGCAGTGCTGGGGGCTACGGGGGGGACGAGCAGTACTTC. This translates into CSAGGYGGDEQYF.

This clonotype was counted between two and nine times. This chain links TRBV12-3 or TRBV12-4 with TRBJ1-5; no definite D call. V lost 6 bases and J 11 bases, leaving 17 bases between the germline ends. The CDR3 spans 13 residues. CDR3 DNA sequence: TGTGCCAGCAGCTCGGGCCTGGGAAGGGCCCAGCATTTT. Amino acids: CASSSGLGRAQHF.

This clonotype was seen only a few times. This may stem from a read error, because a much larger clone lies one nucleotide away. The chain links TRBV20-1 to TRBJ1-5; D is uncertain. The germline V gene has CDR1 DFQATT and CDR2 SNEGSKA (reference sequence). Trimming left V 8 bases short and J 11 bases short, with 19 bases between. The CDR3 runs 12 residues. The CDR3 region has the DNA TGCAGTACCAGCCCAGATACAGTCACCCAGCATTTT. This encodes CSTSPDTVTQHF.

The rearrangement links TRBV11-2 to TRBJ1-3; the D gene is possibly TRBD1 (5 bases). The V end lost 10 bases, the J end lost 4 bases, and 20 bases lay between the germline ends. There are 15 residues in the CDR3. CDR1 is SGHAT and CDR2 is FQNNGV in the germline V gene. CDR3 in amino acids: CATRDSARRGNTIYF. CDR3 nucleotide sequence: TGTGCCACCCGAGACAGCGCTCGCCGCGGAAACACCATATATTTT.

This clonotype appeared a few times. The junction departs from germline at one end; a sequencing error may be responsible. The genes are TRBV24-1 and TRBJ1-1; no definite D call. This CDR3 is 11 amino acids long. Looked up from germline, CDR1 is KGHDR and CDR2 is SFDVKD. The CDR3 DNA sequence: TGTGTCACCAGTGAGGGCAGTGAAGCTTTCTTT. It codes for CVTSEGSEAFF.

The table lists this clonotype with a few counts. A read error is possible here, since a much larger clone lies one base away. The chain's CDR3 is CAWSKETQCF. The CDR3 DNA reads as TGTGCCTGGAGTAAGGAGACCCAGTGCTTC. The chain employs TRBV30 and TRBJ2-5; no definite D call. The CDR3 length is 10 residues. Germline lookup yields CDR1 GTSNPN and CDR2 SVGIG (reference sequence).

This clonotype was seen repeatedly, ten times or more. This chain's CDR3 is CSASAANTEAFF. CDR3 coding DNA: TGCAGTGCTAGCGCGGCGAACACTGAAGCTTTCTTT. The chain has TRBV20-1 and TRBJ1-1; D unclear. Germline assignment: CDR1 DFQATT and CDR2 SNEGSKA (reference sequence). CDR3 size: 12 residues. The V gene lost 3 bases and the J gene lost 1 base, with 6 bases spanning the gap.

This clonotype appeared many times. The chain links TRBV7-2 to TRBJ2-1; 9 bases agree with TRBD2. The V gene end was trimmed by 1 base and the J gene end by 1 base; junction bases not matched to a gene: 5. CDR1 is SGHTA and CDR2 is FQGNSA in the germline V gene. The CDR3 covers 17 residues. CDR3 in amino acids: CASSLDGAGGSYNEQFF. For the CDR3, the DNA is TGTGCCAGCAGCTTAGATGGCGCGGGAGGGTCCTACAATGAGCAGTTCTTC.

There are many counts of this clonotype. The rearrangement links TRBV7-3 to TRBJ1-5; D is possibly TRBD1 (6 bases). The CDR3 contains 16 residues. Trimming cost V 4 bases and J 2 bases, with 15 bases left between them. Germline values: CDR1 SGHTA, CDR2 FQGTGA. The CDR3 nucleotides are TGTGCCAGCAGCTACCGCTGGACAGACGGCAATCAGCCCCAGCATTTT. It is translated as CASSYRWTDGNQPQHF.

This clonotype was found a few times. The CDR3 loop reads CAWLASGGYNEQFF. Written as DNA, the CDR3 is TGTGCCTGGCTAGCTAGCGGAGGTTACAATGAGCAGTTCTTC. The chain recombines TRBV30 with TRBJ2-1, with 7 bases matching TRBD2. Germline CDR1 and CDR2: GTSNPN and SVGIG (reference sequence). There are 14 residues in the CDR3. V lost 5 bases to trimming and J lost 4 bases; unmatched junction nucleotides: 8.

The genes are TRBV27 and TRBJ2-5; unclear D gene. The germline V and J ends were trimmed by 5 bases and 5 bases, with 12 bases remaining between them. The CDR3 extends over 13 amino acids. Germline V gives CDR1 MNHEY, CDR2 SMNVEV (reference sequence). The CDR3 DNA reads as TGTGCCAGCAGTATGACATCATGGGAGACCCAGTACTTC. Translation gives CASSMTSWETQYF.

This clonotype has at least ten counts. The genes are TRBV7-9 and TRBJ2-3, with 14 bases aligning to TRBD2. This CDR3 has 17 amino acids. In germline, CDR1 is SEHNR, CDR2 FQNEAQ (reference sequence). Trimming cost V 5 bases and J 5 bases; bases outside gene matches: 9. CDR3: CASSPGTSGGTRDTQYF. The CDR3 nucleotides read TGTGCCAGCAGCCCAGGGACTAGCGGGGGCACAAGAGATACGCAGTATTTT.

This clonotype was seen repeatedly, ten times or more. The chain uses TRBV5-1 and TRBJ1-2; D might be TRBD1 (5 bases). Trimming shortened V by 4 bases and J by 2 bases, and 12 bases separated the two germline ends. Germline V gives CDR1 SGHRS, CDR2 YFSETQ. The CDR3 contains 14 residues. The CDR3 spells CASSTGAGNYGYTF. Here the CDR3 DNA reads TGCGCCAGCAGCACAGGTGCGGGAAACTATGGCTACACCTTC.

The J gene is TRBJ2-3, the V gene TRBV24-1; D call uncertain. V shed 4 bases and J shed 4 bases, with 5 bases lying between them. Germline V CDR1 and CDR2: KGHDR, SFDVKD. This CDR3 has 12 amino acids. Written as DNA, the CDR3 is TGTGCCACCAGTGACGTCCCAGATACGCAGTATTTT. As protein: CATSDVPDTQYF.

The chain is built from TRBV9 and TRBJ2-2; perhaps D is TRBD1 or TRBD2 (6 bases each). The CDR3 is 16 amino acids. From germline, CDR1 is SGDLS and CDR2 YYNGEE. Trimming removed 1 base at V and 4 bases at J, with 14 bases between. CDR3 DNA: TGTGCCAGCAGCGTAACGGGGGCTTCCGTCACCGGGGAGCTGTTTTTT. It codes for CASSVTGASVTGELFF.

The V and J genes are TRBV28 and TRBJ1-6; TRBD1 might be the D (5 bases). The CDR3 spans 16 residues. From germline, CDR1 is MDHEN and CDR2 SYDVKM. Trimming left V 1 base short and J 5 bases short, with 12 bases between. The CDR3 sequence: CASSLYGRDHNSPLHF. The DNA for the CDR3 is TGTGCCAGCAGTTTATACGGCAGGGACCATAATTCACCCCTCCACTTT.

The chain is built from TRBV10-3 and TRBJ1-2; 7 bases agree with TRBD1. The junction had 2 bases not matched to a gene; V was cut back by 3 bases and J by 4 bases. Germline V gene data show CDR1 as ENHRY and CDR2 as SYGVKD. This CDR3 contains 13 residues. The CDR3 sequence is CAISESGGYGYTF. The CDR3 bases are TGTGCCATCAGTGAATCAGGGGGCTATGGCTACACCTTC.